This TCR beta chain originates from a study of T cell repertoires in cytomegalovirus infection. The overall study: Recently identified HLA-C-restricted CMV epitopes were among the peptides used.

Germline-derived CDR1 and CDR2 are SGHAT and FQNNGV. The CDR3 runs 17 residues. V lost 0 bases, J lost 3 bases, and 12 bases lay in between. Study observations and caveats: The study found HLA-C-restricted CMV-specific TCR beta clonotypes dominating the ex vivo response. Totalled public TCR beta family frequency picked out people who carried CMV plus the relevant HLA.

To note about this clonotype: As yet, its antigen is unknown.

TCRdb fed the reads into MiXCR, producing one record per CDR3 protein. The sample lists 230,000 or so distinct CDR3 sequences; roughly two fifths were seen once. The chain joins TRBV11-2 to TRBJ1-6; perhaps TRBD1 as D (6 bases). The specimen comprised CD8+ T cells from cultured PBMCs, sampled from culture after CMV antigen stimulation. The receptor comes from a human donor in good health (CMV status not recorded). Some clones in this sample may be carry-over from other donors' samples. The CDR3 DNA reads TGTGCCAGCAGCTTAGAGGGACACGTTCGCTATAATTCACCCCTCCACTTT. It codes for CASSLEGHVRYNSPLHF.